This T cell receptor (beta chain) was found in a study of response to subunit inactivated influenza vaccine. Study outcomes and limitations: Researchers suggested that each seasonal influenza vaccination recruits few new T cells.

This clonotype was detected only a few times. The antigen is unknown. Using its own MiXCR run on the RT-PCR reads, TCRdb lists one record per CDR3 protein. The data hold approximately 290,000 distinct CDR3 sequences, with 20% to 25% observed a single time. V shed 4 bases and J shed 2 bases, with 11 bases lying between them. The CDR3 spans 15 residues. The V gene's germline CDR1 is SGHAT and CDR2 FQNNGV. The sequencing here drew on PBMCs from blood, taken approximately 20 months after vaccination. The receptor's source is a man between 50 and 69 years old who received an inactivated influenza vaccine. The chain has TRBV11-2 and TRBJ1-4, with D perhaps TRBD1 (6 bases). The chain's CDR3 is CASSSTGTTNEKLFF. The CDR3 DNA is TGTGCCAGCAGCTCAACAGGGACGACTAATGAAAAACTGTTTTTT.